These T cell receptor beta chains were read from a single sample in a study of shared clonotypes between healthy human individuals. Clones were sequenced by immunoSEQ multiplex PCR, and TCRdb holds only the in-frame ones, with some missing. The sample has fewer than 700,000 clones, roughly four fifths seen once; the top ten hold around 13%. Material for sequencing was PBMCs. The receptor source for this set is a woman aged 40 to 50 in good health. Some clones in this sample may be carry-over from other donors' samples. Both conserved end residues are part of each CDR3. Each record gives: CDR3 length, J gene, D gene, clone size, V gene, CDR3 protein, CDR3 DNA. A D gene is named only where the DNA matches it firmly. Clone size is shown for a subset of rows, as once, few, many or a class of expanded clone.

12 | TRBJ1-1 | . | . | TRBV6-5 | CASRTGLTEAFF | TGTGCCAGCAGAACAGGGCTCACTGAAGCTTTCTTT
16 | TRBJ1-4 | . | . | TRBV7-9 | CASSDRQVGANEKLFF | TGTGCCAGCAGCGATCGACAGGTGGGGGCTAATGAAAAACTGTTTTTT
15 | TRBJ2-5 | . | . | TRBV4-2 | CASSQERGLTETQYF | TGTGCCAGCAGCCAAGAACGGGGGCTGACGGAGACCCAGTACTTC
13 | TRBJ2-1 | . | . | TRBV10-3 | CAISEYPGNEQFF | TGTGCCATCAGTGAATATCCCGGCAATGAGCAGTTCTTC
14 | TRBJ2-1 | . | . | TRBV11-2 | CASSLYPAWDEQFF | TGTGCCAGCAGCTTATATCCGGCCTGGGATGAGCAGTTCTTC
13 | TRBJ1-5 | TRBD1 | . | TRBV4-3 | CASSLDRGQPQHF | TGCGCCAGCAGCCTGGACAGGGGACAGCCCCAGCATTTT
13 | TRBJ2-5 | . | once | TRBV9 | CASSVEGRETQYF | TGTGCCAGCAGCGTAGAGGGACGAGAGACCCAGTACTTC
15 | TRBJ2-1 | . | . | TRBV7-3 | CASSSGYGSYNEQFF | TGTGCCAGCAGCTCAGGATACGGCTCCTACAATGAGCAGTTCTTC
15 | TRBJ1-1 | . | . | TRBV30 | CAWSGEWTDNTEAFF | TGTGCCTGGAGTGGCGAATGGACAGATAACACTGAAGCTTTCTTT
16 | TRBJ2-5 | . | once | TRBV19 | CASSTPTAVGKETQYF | TGTGCCAGTAGTACGCCGACAGCCGTGGGTAAAGAGACCCAGTACTTC
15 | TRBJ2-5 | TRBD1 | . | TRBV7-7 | CASSSGQGIRETQYF | TGTGCTAGCAGCTCGGGACAGGGCATCAGGGAGACCCAGTACTTC
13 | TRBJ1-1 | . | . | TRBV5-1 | CASSLTWNTEAFF | TGCGCCAGCAGCTTGACCTGGAACACTGAAGCTTTCTTT